There are a few counts of the clone carrying this T cell receptor beta chain. Its cognate antigen is unknown. TCRdb ran MiXCR on the reads and lists one entry per CDR3 protein. The sample contains some 940,000 distinct CDR3 sequences, 31% of which appear only once. The data were obtained in a study of T cell repertoires in cytomegalovirus infection. Study information: Public TCR beta signatures marked donors with CMV infection and the matching HLA. The study, taken as a whole, reports: Accumulated public TCR beta family frequency recognized individuals carrying CMV together with the relevant HLA.

Germline CDR1 is MGHRA and CDR2 is YSYEKL. V lost 1 base and J 0 bases, leaving 13 bases between the germline ends. CDR3 length: 16 amino acids. Material: cultured CD8+ T cells from PBMCs, obtained from culture after CMV antigen stimulation. The rearrangement joins TRBV4-1 to TRBJ2-7; no clear D gene. The sequence was collected from a human donor in good health (CMV status not recorded). Some clones in this sample may be carry-over from other donors' samples. CDR3 amino acids: CASSQAIWPSSYEQYV. DNA of the CDR3: TGCGCCAGCAGCCAAGCTATCTGGCCATCCTCCTACGAGCAGTACGTC.